This T cell receptor beta chain was captured in a study of blood T cell repertoires in COVID-19 (dated by TCRdb to the early 2020s). In the study overall: The collaborator samples originated in the United States, Italy and Spain and spanned the acute and convalescent phases of COVID-19. The prospective study material was composed of cDNA or gDNA derived from T cells, B-cell-depleted T cells, or PBMCs. Subjects who had been exposed to COVID-19, were actively infected with it, or had recovered from it provided the deeply sampled blood TCRbeta repertoires that made up the dataset. The repertoires were released in a freely available public database meant as a resource for research on the immune response to SARS-CoV-2. The samples were drawn from two sources: the first 160 participants of the ongoing ImmuneRACE study, and 1,000 to 1,500 subjects contributed by 6 global collaborators. The sample metadata nearly always contained a de-identified subject ID, COVID-19 status, age in years and sex. Where available, HLA class I and class II types were obtained from metadata supplied by the sample provider rather than from assay-based typing. Paper-wide results and their limitations: The amount of clinical and demographic metadata varied by source and participant and was provided uncurated.

A note on this clone: The antigen it recognizes is unknown. No quality values exist for individual bases; no much larger clone is one base distant.

The V and J ends are trimmed by 4 bases and 5 bases, leaving 10 bases between them. From the cysteine up to the phenylalanine, the CDR3 has a length of 13 residues. Only the CDR3 portion is preserved as DNA: 39 bases, with reading frame beginning at the first base. Based on the germline V gene, the CDR1 and CDR2 sequences are SGHRS and YFSETQ. Each collaborating institution followed its own protocols to collect whole blood in K2EDTA tubes. For TCRbeta analysis, collaborators shipped samples as frozen whole blood, isolated PBMCs, or DNA extracted from either of those sample types. The immunoSEQ Assay, a bias-controlled multiplex PCR, was used to amplify TCRbeta CDR3 regions from genomic DNA. The paper's data handling went like this. Within the assay, amplification of reference gene primers was used to estimate how many nucleated cells each sample contained. To quantify the absolute abundance of each unique TCRbeta CDR3 rearrangement, sequence reads were collapsed and filtered. Productive Simpson clonality was computed per sample as the square root of Simpson's diversity index over productive rearrangements. TCRdb provides this immuneACCESS table in a form limited to in-frame rearrangements. Some clones are lacking; in checked studies, under half of them reflect an unresolved V gene, and why the rest are absent is not known. V and J calls and clone size are as listed in that table; D and trimming were resolved from the DNA. The sample records about 160,000 clones, over 90% of which are singletons. The top ten constitute 0.5% to 0.55% of the sample.

The V and J genes are TRBV5-1 and TRBJ2-1, with no reliable assignment of the D segment. The sequence was collected from a man aged 50 to 59 with acute or convalescent COVID-19. Sample: peripheral blood. Read as DNA, the sequence is TGCGCCAGCAGCGTAGATAGAGACAATGAGCAGTTCTTC. Translated, it reads CASSVDRDNEQFF.